This T cell receptor (beta chain) was profiled in a study of CD8+ T cells in alopecia areata. Across the study: Treated patients were given 5 to 10 mg oral tofacitinib twice daily.

RNA extraction and reverse transcription yielded cDNA as sequencing template. Libraries were prepared by immunoSEQ multiplex PCR; TCRdb keeps only in-frame clonotypes and omits some of them. Found here are about 150,000 clones, over 80% of them singletons; the top ten hold over 13%. Trimming left V 6 bases short and J 7 bases short, with 15 bases between. The CDR3 is 13 residues long. Germline V gene data show CDR1 as ENHRY and CDR2 as SYGVKD. Punch biopsies of lesional scalp, plus peripheral blood, were taken from alopecia areata patients. Study results and caveats: Scalp data also include sequences from resident alphabeta T cells of normal skin. Higher clonality was seen in lesional scalp than in normal scalp, especially in alopecia totalis/universalis.

Remarks on this clone: Its antigen is as yet unknown. The same CDR3 can be traced to other DNA sequences in this sample.

The rearrangement links TRBV10-3 to TRBJ1-1; D is perhaps TRBD1 (6 bases). This specimen was CD8+ T cells sorted from blood, taken at week 0. This TCR came from a human donor with alopecia areata. The CDR3 loop reads CAIREGAQGEAFF. Here the CDR3 DNA reads TGTGCCATCAGGGAAGGGGCACAGGGTGAAGCTTTCTTT.